These 8 T cell receptor beta chains were all obtained from the same sample, sequenced in a study of T-cell reconstitution after alpha-beta-depleted transplantation in children (dated by TCRdb to about 2016). Interpreted using the paper, the treatment or condition label stands for: allogeneic hematopoietic cell transplantation with graft depleted of TCRalphabeta T cells and CD19 B cells. The method was PCR. Sequencing was performed on an Illumina HiSeq 2500. To normalize quantification of the TCRbeta repertoire, the TCR libraries were built with molecular barcoding that relied on unique molecular identifiers. The public reads were reanalyzed by TCRdb: fastp trimming at Q25, MiXCR alignment, in-frame beta chains only. Rows matching on CDR3 protein sequence are summarized as one entry with the most common DNA and genes. In this sample the table shows 250,000 to 400,000 distinct CDR3 sequences, 23% of which occur a single time. About a tenth of the sample comes from the top ten.

Sequencing used PBMCs, mostly from graft donor cells, obtained 180 days after TCRalphabeta/CD19-depleted stem cell transplant. These receptors were taken from a male patient between 5 and 17 years old who had a stem cell transplant for acute lymphoblastic leukemia, so the T cells may come from the graft donor.

The V call is TRBV7-3, the J call TRBJ2-1; 7 bases are shared with TRBD2. V shed 6 bases, J shed 2 bases, and the junction held 13 bases outside the gene matches. Germline V lookup: CDR1 SGHTA, CDR2 FQGTGA. The CDR3 covers 17 residues. CDR3 in DNA: TGTGCCAGCAGTTCAATAGCGGGTGAAGGCCCCTACAATGAGCAGTTCTTC. As protein: CASSSIAGEGPYNEQFF. The full variable domain, in which reference TRBV7-3 and TRBJ2-1 provide the parts outside the CDR3, is GAGVSQTPSNKVTEKGKYVELRCDPISGHTALYWYRQSLGQGPEFLIYFQGTGAADDSGLPNDRFFAVRPEGSVSTLKIQRTERGDSAVYLCASSSIAGEGPYNEQFFGPGTRLTVL.

The chain employs TRBV11-2 and TRBJ2-7; weak D call: TRBD2 (5 bases). The germline V gene has CDR1 SGHAT and CDR2 FQNNGV. The CDR3 consists of 13 residues. Trimming shortened V by 8 bases and J by 4 bases, and 15 bases separated the two germline ends. CDR3 in DNA: TGTGCCAGCGGACCCTTTGGGGAGTACGAGCAGTACTTC. This gives the protein CASGPFGEYEQYF.

This clonotype was recorded a few times. The CDR3 coding sequence is TGTGCCAGCAGCTTAGATCTAACTACAGGGGACACCGGGGAGCTGTTTTTT. Translation: CASSLDLTTGDTGELFF. The chain couples TRBV11-2 to TRBJ2-2, with 7 bases matching TRBD1. Germline CDR1 is SGHAT and CDR2 is FQNNGV. V gave up 0 bases and J gave up 3 bases; unmatched junction bases: 7. The CDR3 spans 17 residues.

In this sample, this clonotype turned up a few times. The genes are TRBV6-2 or TRBV6-3 and TRBJ2-5, with TRBD2 matching over 9 bases. The germline gives CDR1 MNHEY, CDR2 SVGEGT. CDR3 length: 15 residues. V shed 6 bases and J 4 bases; nucleotides not matched to a gene: 9. CDR3 DNA sequence: TGTGCCAGCAGAAGGACTAGCGTAAACTCAGAGACCCAGTACTTC. Translation: CASRRTSVNSETQYF.

A few counts support this clonotype. This chain uses TRBV6-5 with TRBJ2-3; the D is unclear. The germline CDR1 and CDR2 sequences are MNHEY and SVGAGI. V dropped 2 bases and J dropped 1 base, with 7 bases sitting between them. The CDR3 totals 14 residues. In DNA form, the CDR3 reads TGTGCCAGCAGTTACAACGGGCGCACAGATACGCAGTATTTT. Amino acids: CASSYNGRTDTQYF.

The rearrangement uses TRBV11-2 and TRBJ2-2; 7 bases are shared with TRBD2. CDR3 length equals 17 residues. Germline CDR1 SGHAT, CDR2 FQNNGV. V was clipped by 2 bases and J by 5 bases; unmatched bases: 11. DNA of the CDR3: TGTGCCAGCAGCTTAAGACAGAGCGGGATTAATACCGGGGAGCTGTTTTTT. Amino acids: CASSLRQSGINTGELFF. Filled out from reference TRBV11-2 and TRBJ2-2, the complete variable domain reads EAGVAQSPRYKIIEKRQSVAFWCNPISGHATLYWYQQILGQGPKLLIQFQNNGVVDDSQLPKDRFSAERLKGVDSTLKIQPAKLEDSAVYLCASSLRQSGINTGELFFGEGSRLTVL.

This clonotype was counted only a few times. The chain has TRBV20-1 and TRBJ1-1, with a weak D call TRBD1 (5 bases). V lost 1 base, J lost 0 bases, and 15 bases lay in between. The germline gives CDR1 DFQATT, CDR2 SNEGSKA (reference sequence). The CDR3 extends over 16 amino acids. In DNA, the CDR3 is TGCAGTGCTAGAGGTAACAGGTCCCCCGTGAACACTGAAGCTTTCTTT. Its translation: CSARGNRSPVNTEAFF.

The rearrangement joins TRBV3-1 to TRBJ1-1, with D perhaps matching TRBD1 (6 bases). Germline V lookup: CDR1 LGHDT, CDR2 YNNKEL (reference sequence). The V end lost 2 bases, the J end lost 1 base, and 11 bases lay between the germline ends. The CDR3 extends over 15 amino acids. CDR3 nucleotides: TGTGCCAGCAGCCAACTCTCGACAGGGAACACTGAAGCTTTCTTT. This gives the protein CASSQLSTGNTEAFF.